This T cell receptor beta chain is from a study of human T cells and chemical hapten exposure. The study's library attached unique molecular identifiers to single cDNA molecules. TCRdb analysed the RACE reads with MiXCR anew, one entry per CDR3 protein. Of roughly 130,000 distinct CDR3 sequences in the sample, 9% to 10% are singletons; the top ten hold 1.5% to 2%. This clonotype showed up just a few times. V lost 1 base and J 6 bases, leaving 13 bases between the germline ends. Per the germline V gene, CDR1 is SGHRS and CDR2 is YFSETQ. The CDR3 extends over 15 amino acids. Noted time point: healthy volunteer bleed at 2 weeks. Total RNA was isolated from unfractionated whole blood.

Sequencing was done on a sample of whole blood. V gene TRBV5-1 combines with J gene TRBJ2-2; possible D gene TRBD2, 6 bases. This clonotype was sampled from a male donor in good health. Some clones in this sample may be carry-over from other donors' samples. The CDR3 spells CASSLNTGVPGELFF. Written as DNA, the CDR3 is TGCGCCAGCAGCTTGAACACGGGAGTACCCGGGGAGCTGTTTTTT.